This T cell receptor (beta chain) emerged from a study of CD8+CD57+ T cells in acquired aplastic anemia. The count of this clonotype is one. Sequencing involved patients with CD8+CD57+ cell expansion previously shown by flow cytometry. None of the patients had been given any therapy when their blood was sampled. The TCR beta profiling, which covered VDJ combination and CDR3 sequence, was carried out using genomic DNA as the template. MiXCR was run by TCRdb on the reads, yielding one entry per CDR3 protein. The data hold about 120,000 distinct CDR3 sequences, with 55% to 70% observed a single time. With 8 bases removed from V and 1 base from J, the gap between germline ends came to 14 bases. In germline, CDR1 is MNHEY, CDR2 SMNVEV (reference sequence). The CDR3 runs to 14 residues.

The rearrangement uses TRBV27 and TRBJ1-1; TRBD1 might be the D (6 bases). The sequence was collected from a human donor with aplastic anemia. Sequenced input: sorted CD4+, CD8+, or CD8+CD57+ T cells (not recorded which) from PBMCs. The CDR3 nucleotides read TGTGCCAGCGGCCTCGACAGGAGGAACACTGAAGCTTTCTTT. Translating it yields CASGLDRRNTEAFF.